This T cell receptor (beta chain) derives from a study of T cell repertoires in cytomegalovirus infection. Study context: Indications of both CMV infection and matching HLA type were provided by public TCR beta signatures.

Study conclusions and caveats: The response measured ex vivo was dominated by TCR beta clonotypes (HLA-C-restricted and CMV-specific). Of the TCR beta families, the public ones yielded a cumulative frequency that identified carriers of CMV plus the relevant HLA.

This clonotype has a handful of counts. Its antigen remains unknown. Each CDR3 protein gets one entry after TCRdb re-called the reads with MiXCR. In the table there are 90,000 to 110,000 distinct CDR3 sequences, around 30% of which are singletons. Germline-derived CDR1 and CDR2 are SGHDN and FVKESK. Trimming stripped 0 bases from V and 6 bases from J, with 36 bases between. The CDR3 runs to 24 residues. Source: CD8+ T cells from cultured PBMCs, taken from culture after CMV antigen stimulation. This chain uses TRBV14 with TRBJ1-6; D is possibly TRBD1 (6 bases). The source of this sequence is a human donor in good health (CMV status not recorded). Some clones in this sample may be carry-over from other donors' samples. CDR3 in amino acids: CASSQDRDLSTGRGALLINSPLHF. The CDR3 region has the DNA TGTGCCAGCAGCCAAGATAGGGACCTTTCGACGGGCAGGGGAGCATTGTTGATTAATTCACCCCTCCACTTT.